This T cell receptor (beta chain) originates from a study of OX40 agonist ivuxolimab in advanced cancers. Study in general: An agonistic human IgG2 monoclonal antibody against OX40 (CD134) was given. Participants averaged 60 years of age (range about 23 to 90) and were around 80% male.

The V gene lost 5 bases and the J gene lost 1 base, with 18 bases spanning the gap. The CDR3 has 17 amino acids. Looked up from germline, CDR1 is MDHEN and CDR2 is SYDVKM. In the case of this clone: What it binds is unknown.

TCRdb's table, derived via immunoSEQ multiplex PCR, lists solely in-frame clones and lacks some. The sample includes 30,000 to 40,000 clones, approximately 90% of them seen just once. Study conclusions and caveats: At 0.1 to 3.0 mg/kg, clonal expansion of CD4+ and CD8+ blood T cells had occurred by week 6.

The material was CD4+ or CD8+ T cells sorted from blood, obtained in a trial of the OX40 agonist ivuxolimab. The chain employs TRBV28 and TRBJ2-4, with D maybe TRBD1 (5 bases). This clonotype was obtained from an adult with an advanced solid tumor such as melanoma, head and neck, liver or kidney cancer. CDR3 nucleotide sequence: TGTGCCAGCAGTCCCCGATCCAGGGTGATGGCCAAAAACATTCAGTACTTC. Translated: CASSPRSRVMAKNIQYF.